The clone carrying this T cell receptor (beta chain) was seen a handful of times. Its antigen is still unknown. The sample originates from a study of blood T cells in healthy people across ages. Study-wide results and limits: The study lacked donor CMV status, which possibly confounded expanded clonotype changes.

Alongside a J-beta primer mix, a sample-barcoded 5' primer served in a second PCR lasting about 6 to 11 cycles. One entry per CDR3 protein results from TCRdb running MiXCR on the 5' RACE reads. The sample lists about 760,000 distinct CDR3 sequences, approximately 53% occurring once. Material for sequencing was blood. The receptor comes from a man aged 40-55 years in good health.

CDR3: CSVGLFRQGDEQFF. In DNA form, the CDR3 reads TGCAGCGTTGGACTATTTCGTCAGGGGGATGAGCAGTTCTTC. This chain links TRBV29-1 with TRBJ2-1; TRBD1 matches 7 bases. The V gene's germline CDR1 is SQVTM and CDR2 ANQGSEA. The CDR3 is 14 amino acids. The ends lost 4 bases at V and 8 bases at J; junction bases unmatched: 11.